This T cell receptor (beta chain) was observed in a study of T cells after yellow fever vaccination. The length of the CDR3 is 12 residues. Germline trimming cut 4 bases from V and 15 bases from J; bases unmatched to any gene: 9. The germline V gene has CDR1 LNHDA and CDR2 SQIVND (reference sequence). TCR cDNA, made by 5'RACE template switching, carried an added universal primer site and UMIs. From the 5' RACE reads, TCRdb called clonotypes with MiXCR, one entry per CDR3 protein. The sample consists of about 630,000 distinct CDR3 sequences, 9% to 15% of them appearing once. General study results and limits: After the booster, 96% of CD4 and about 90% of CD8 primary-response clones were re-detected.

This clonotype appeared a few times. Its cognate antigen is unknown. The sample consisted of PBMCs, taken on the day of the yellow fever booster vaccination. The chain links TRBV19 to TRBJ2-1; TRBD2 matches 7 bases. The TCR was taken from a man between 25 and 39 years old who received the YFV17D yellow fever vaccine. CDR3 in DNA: TGTGCCAGTAGTACTAAGCGGGGAGGCTTGTTCTTC. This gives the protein CASSTKRGGLFF.